This is a list of T cell receptor beta chains from one sample in a study of blood T cells in healthy people across ages. TCRdb itself ran the 5' RACE reads through MiXCR, one entry per CDR3 protein. Of 1,100,000 or so distinct CDR3 sequences in the sample, 35% to 55% were seen once. The sample comprised blood. The receptors stem from a woman between 55 and 75 years old in good health. Both conserved end residues are trimmed from each CDR3. Fields, in order: J gene, V gene, CDR3 protein.

- | TRBV3-1 | ASSQDWVRTYEQY
TRBJ2-1 | TRBV12-3/TRBV12-4 | ASSFWSGGKFINEQF
TRBJ2-7 | TRBV5-1 | ASSLDSGNNEQY
TRBJ2-5 | TRBV27 | AASRRGEETQY
TRBJ2-7 | TRBV20-1 | SGGTGNHEQY
TRBJ2-7 | TRBV7-6 | AGSLSGMDEQY
TRBJ2-7 | TRBV11-2 | ASSLIAGGNEQY
- | TRBV24-1 | ATSVEAGEGQETQY
TRBJ2-3 | TRBV9 | ASSVGWDSTYTQY
TRBJ2-5 | TRBV5-1 | ASSITRGGETQY
TRBJ2-6 | TRBV7-9 | ASSLWGLRRSGANVLT
TRBJ2-7 | TRBV20-1 | SARDWKGATYEQY
TRBJ2-2 | TRBV7-3 | ASSLSYAGELF
TRBJ2-7 | TRBV10-1 | ATLRPGQGAIKQAYEQY
TRBJ2-2 | TRBV10-1 | ASSEASGSGELF
TRBJ2-5 | TRBV29-1 | SARLAGETLY
TRBJ1-1 | TRBV12-3/TRBV12-4 | ASSRLGGSEAF
TRBJ2-3 | TRBV6-1 | ASSGGVAAPSTDTQY
TRBJ2-3 | TRBV6-5 | ASSYGAETTPSTDTQY
TRBJ2-1 | TRBV6-6 | ASSYSSPAPYNEQF
TRBJ2-5 | TRBV6-5 | ASSYSQVPQY
TRBJ2-7 | TRBV7-8 | ASATGGIEQY
TRBJ2-1 | TRBV11-1 | ASSLGGQGTSGMINGQF
TRBJ1-5 | TRBV3-1 | ASSPGQGASQPQH
TRBJ1-1 | TRBV14 | ASSPRTGSTEAF
TRBJ1-5 | TRBV5-1 | ASSPQTGGNQPQH
TRBJ2-3 | TRBV12-3/TRBV12-4 | ASSIGRADTQY
TRBJ2-3 | TRBV4-3 | ASSQDLSGGLDTQY
TRBJ2-3 | TRBV27 | ASSSEHTQY
TRBJ2-7 | TRBV27 | ASGGGEATYEQY
TRBJ2-6 | TRBV11-2 | ASSFKTGPGANVLT
TRBJ2-7 | TRBV11-2 | ASSPLRALYEQY
TRBJ2-5 | TRBV6-4 | ASSELAIKETQY
TRBJ2-1 | TRBV5-1 | ASSWPAGGGSYNEQF
TRBJ2-3 | TRBV10-3 | AIKEGMGTDTQY
TRBJ2-1 | TRBV7-9 | ASSLTASEQF
TRBJ1-5 | TRBV20-1 | SARGLQGAGYQPQH
TRBJ2-2 | TRBV5-1 | ASSSGLAGGTGELF
TRBJ2-7 | TRBV6-2/TRBV6-3 | ASSYSGTTYEQY
TRBJ1-2 | TRBV6-6 | ASSYKGGGYT
TRBJ2-7 | TRBV7-9 | ASSLETGVDEQY
TRBJ2-3 | TRBV21-1 | ASGAGDPHTQY
TRBJ1-2 | TRBV15 | ATSLPRVAHGYT
TRBJ2-7 | TRBV12-3/TRBV12-4 | ASTQSGPTGEGQY
TRBJ2-1 | TRBV29-1 | SVEGDRGDNEQF
TRBJ2-3 | TRBV5-1 | ASSTEGQGGTDTQY
TRBJ2-7 | TRBV29-1 | SVGILALGYEQY
TRBJ2-5 | TRBV7-9 | ASSPANQETQY
TRBJ2-5 | TRBV20-1 | SARDILGPKTQY
TRBJ2-6 | TRBV5-1 | ASSLDAGGVSGANVLT
TRBJ2-1 | TRBV20-1 | CARDPGIGSYNEQF
TRBJ2-7 | TRBV6-6 | TSSPVRLDLYEQY
TRBJ2-3 | TRBV25-1 | ASSEYGGLRLTSTDTQY
TRBJ2-7 | TRBV20-1 | SAKLLAGAVEQY
TRBJ2-6 | TRBV5-6 | ASSNPGANVLT